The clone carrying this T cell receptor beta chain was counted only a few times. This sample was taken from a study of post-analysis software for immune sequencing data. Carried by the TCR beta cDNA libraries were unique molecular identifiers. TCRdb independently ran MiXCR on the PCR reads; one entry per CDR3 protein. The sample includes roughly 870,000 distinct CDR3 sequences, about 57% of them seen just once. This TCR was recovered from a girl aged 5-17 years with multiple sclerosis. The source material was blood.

The CDR3: CASSYFAPSTDTQYF. As DNA, the CDR3 is TGTGCCAGCAGTTACTTCGCACCTAGCACAGATACGCAGTATTTT. This rearrangement joins TRBV6-5 to TRBJ2-3; D gene ambiguous. CDR1 is MNHEY and CDR2 is SVGAGI in the germline V gene. The V end was cut by 1 base, the J end by 0 bases, with 8 bases between. The CDR3 sequence is 15 residues long.